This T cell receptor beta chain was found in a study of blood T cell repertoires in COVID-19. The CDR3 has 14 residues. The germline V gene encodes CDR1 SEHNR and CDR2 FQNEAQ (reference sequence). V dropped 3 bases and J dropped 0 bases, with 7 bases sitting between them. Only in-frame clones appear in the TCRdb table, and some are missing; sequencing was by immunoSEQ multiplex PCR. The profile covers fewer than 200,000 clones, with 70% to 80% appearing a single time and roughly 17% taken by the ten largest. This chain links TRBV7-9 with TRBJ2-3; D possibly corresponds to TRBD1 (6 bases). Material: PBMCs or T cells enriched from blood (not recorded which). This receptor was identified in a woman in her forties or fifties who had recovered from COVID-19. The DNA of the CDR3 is TGTGCCAGCAGCTTCGGACAGAGCACAGATACGCAGTATTTT. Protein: CASSFGQSTDTQYF. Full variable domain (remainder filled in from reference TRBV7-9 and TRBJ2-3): DTGVSQNPRHKITKRGQNVTFRCDPISEHNRLYWYRQTLGQGPEFLTYFQNEAQLEKSRLLSDRFSAERPKGSFSTLEIQRTEQGDSAMYLCASSFGQSTDTQYFGPGTRLTVL.